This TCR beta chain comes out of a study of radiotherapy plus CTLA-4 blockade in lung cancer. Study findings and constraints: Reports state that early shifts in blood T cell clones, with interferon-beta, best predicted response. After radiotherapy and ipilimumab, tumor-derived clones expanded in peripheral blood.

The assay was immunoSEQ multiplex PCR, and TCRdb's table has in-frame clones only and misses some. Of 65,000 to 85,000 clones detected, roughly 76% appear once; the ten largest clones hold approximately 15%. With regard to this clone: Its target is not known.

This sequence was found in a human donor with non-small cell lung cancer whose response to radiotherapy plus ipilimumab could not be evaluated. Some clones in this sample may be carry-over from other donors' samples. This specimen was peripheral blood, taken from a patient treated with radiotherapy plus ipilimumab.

As DNA, the CDR3 is TGTGCCAGCAGAACGGGAGGTTGGGGCAATCAGCCCCAGCATTTT. Protein sequence: CASRTGGWGNQPQHF. The rearrangement links TRBV27 to TRBJ1-5; D ambiguous. The CDR3 totals 15 residues. The germline gives CDR1 MNHEY, CDR2 SMNVEV (reference sequence). Trimming cost V 6 bases and J 2 bases, with 14 bases left between them.